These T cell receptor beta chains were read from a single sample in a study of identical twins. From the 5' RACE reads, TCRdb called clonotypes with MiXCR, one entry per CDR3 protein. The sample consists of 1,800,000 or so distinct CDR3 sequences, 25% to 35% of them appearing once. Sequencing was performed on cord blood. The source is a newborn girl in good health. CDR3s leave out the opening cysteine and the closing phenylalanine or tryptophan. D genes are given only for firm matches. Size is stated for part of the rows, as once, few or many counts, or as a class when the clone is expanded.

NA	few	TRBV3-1	ASSNREGFYGYT
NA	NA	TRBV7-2	ASSLHMELDGYT
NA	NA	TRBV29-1	SAGGGDTQY
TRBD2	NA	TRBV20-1	SATSGRVDPYEQY
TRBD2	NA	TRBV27	ASTPPGLAEDTQY
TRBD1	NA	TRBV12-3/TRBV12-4	ASSFQGEAEAF
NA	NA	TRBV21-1	ASSKKVKRAQNIQY
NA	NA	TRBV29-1	SVEDQVGELF
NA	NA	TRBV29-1	SVQQGNNSPLH
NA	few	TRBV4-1	ASSPAKAGLSYEQY
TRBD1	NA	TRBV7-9	ASSLGLTGVPDEKLF
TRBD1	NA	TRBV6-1	ASPDRGLTNYGYT
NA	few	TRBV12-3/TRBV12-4	ASSPTGTGAPDTQY
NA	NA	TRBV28	ASSLNLGATNEKLF
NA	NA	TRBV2	ASSLQEGHYGYT
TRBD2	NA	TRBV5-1	ASSLPQTSGTSDTQY
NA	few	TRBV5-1	ASSLSQVLNTGELF
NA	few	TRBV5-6	ASSGMASSKETQY
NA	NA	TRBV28	ASSLPGVAPYNEQF
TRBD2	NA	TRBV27	ASTPERLAGGTYNEQF
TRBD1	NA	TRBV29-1	SVRQGAGGTQY
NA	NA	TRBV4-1	ASSSLVQETQF
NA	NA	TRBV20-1	SARAVAEDVDTQY
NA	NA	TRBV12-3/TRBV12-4	ASSDQESPSYEQY
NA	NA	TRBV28	ASSPLYRTGSYEQY
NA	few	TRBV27	ASTPNRYYNEQY
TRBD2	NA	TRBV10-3	AISDSTSGRSDTQY
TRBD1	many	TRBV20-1	SATVGTGINSPLH
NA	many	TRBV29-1	SVEGQSSYEQY
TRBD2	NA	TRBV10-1	ASSETSGGSLGQY
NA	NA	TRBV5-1	ASSLRIRGEAF
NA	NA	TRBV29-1	SVEDVNYGYT
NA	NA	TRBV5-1	ASSLGYGIQYEQY
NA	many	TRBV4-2	ASSQGGAVAKNIQY
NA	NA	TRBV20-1	SARDLGGLGIQY
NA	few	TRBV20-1	SARDPSQGSYEQY
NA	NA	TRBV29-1	SVADGRNTEAF
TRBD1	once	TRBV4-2	ASSLSGAGGSGNTIY
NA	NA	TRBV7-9	ASSLSLFGEQF
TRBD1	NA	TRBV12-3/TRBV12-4	ATASRGPNYEQY
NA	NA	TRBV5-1	ASSPRTRWGYGYT
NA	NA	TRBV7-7	ASSLATGDEQY
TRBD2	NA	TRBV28	ASSLSSGGSGELF
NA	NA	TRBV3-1	ASSHGTPHSNQPQH
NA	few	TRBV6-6	ASSYPDGESYGYT
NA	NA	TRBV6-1	ASSEVVGRVNTEAF